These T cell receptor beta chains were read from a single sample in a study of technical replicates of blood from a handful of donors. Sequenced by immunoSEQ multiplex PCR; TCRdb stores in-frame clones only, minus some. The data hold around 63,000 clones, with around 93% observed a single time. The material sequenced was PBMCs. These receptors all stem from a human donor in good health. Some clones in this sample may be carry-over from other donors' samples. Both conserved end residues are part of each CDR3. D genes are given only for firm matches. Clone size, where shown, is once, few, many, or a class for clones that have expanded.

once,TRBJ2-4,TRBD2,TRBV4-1,TGCGCCAGCAGCCCCGGGAGGGTAGCCAAAAACATTCAGTACTTC,CASSPGRVAKNIQYF
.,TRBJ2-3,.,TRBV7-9,TGTGCCAGCAGCAATACCCTCCTCGTGGCGGGGCACGCAGATACGCAGTATTTT,CASSNTLLVAGHADTQYF
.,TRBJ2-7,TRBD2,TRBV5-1,TGCGCCAGCAGGCTGACTAGCGGGCCATACGAGCAGTACTTC,CASRLTSGPYEQYF
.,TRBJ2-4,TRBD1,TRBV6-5,TGTGCCAGCAGTTCCGGGACAGTACTAGCCAAAAACATTCAGTACTTC,CASSSGTVLAKNIQYF
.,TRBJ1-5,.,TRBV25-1,TGTGCCAGCAGCCCCGCGCAGGGCTCCCATCAGCCCCAGCATTTT,CASSPAQGSHQPQHF
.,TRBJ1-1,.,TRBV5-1,TGCGCCAGCAGCTTGGGGCGGAGCATGAACACTGAAGCTTTCTTT,CASSLGRSMNTEAFF
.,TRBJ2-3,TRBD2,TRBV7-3,TGTGCCAGCAGCGCGACTTGGCGGGGGGAAGGGGGTACGCAGTATTTT,CASSATWRGEGGTQYF
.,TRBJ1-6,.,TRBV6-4,TGTGCCAGCAGTGAGCCGGGTTTTGGTAGTTCACCCCTCCACTTT,CASSEPGFGSSPLHF
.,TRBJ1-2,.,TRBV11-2,TGTGCCAGCAGCTTGGGCCCCACTAACTATGGCTACACCTTC,CASSLGPTNYGYTF
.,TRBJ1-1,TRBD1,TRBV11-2,TGTGCCAGCAGCCGACAGGGTAACACTGAAGCTTTCTTT,CASSRQGNTEAFF
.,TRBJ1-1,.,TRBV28,TGTGCCAGCAGTTCGGCTACAGGTATGAACACTGAAGCTTTCTTT,CASSSATGMNTEAFF
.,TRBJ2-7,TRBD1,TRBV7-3,TGTGCCAGCAGCTCTTCGACAGGGCCATCCTACGAGCAGTACTTC,CASSSSTGPSYEQYF
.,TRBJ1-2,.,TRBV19,TGTGCCAGTAGTACCCCGCGGTGGAGCTATGGCTACACCTTC,CASSTPRWSYGYTF
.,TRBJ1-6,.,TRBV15,TGTGCCACCAGCAGACCTGGGGCATCATCACCCCTCCACTTT,CATSRPGASSPLHF
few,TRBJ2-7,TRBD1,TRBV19,TGTGCCAGTAGTATCCGGGACAGGGGCCTCCGATCCGGCGAGCAGTACTTC,CASSIRDRGLRSGEQYF
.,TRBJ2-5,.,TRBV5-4,TGTGCCAGCAGCTTGAATCTAGCCGGCCTCGAGACCCAGTACTTC,CASSLNLAGLETQYF
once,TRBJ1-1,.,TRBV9,TGTGCCAGCAGCCAGCAAGACAGCGCGGGGGACACTGAAGCTTTCTTT,CASSQQDSAGDTEAFF
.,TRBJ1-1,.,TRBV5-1,TGCGCCAGCAGCTTAGGGGGTCCCGGAACTGAAGCTTTCTTT,CASSLGGPGTEAFF
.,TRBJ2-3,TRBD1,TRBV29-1,TGCAGCGTTGAAGATCTCGTGGGCCCCCAGGGGGTAGATACGCAGTATTTT,CSVEDLVGPQGVDTQYF
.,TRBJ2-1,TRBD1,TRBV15,TGTGCCACCAGCAGGAAGGGGACAGGGGGCGTGAATGAGCAGTTCTTC,CATSRKGTGGVNEQFF
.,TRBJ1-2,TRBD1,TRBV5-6,TGTGCCAGCAGCAAGAAGACCGGGACAGGGGGGGGGTGCTATGGCTACACCTTC,CASSKKTGTGGGCYGYTF
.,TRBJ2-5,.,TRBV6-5,TGTGCCAGCAAAGACTCGGTGGGGACCCAGTACTTC,CASKDSVGTQYF
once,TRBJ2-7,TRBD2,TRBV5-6,TGTGCCAGCAGCTTGCAGCGGGGCTACTCCTACGAGCAGTACTTC,CASSLQRGYSYEQYF
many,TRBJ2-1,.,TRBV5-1,TGCGCCAGCAGCTTGGCGGGGATCAATGAGCAGTTCTTC,CASSLAGINEQFF
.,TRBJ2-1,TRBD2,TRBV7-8,TGTGCCAGCAGCCCAAGATTAGCGGGGGCTCGCAATGAGCAGTTCTTC,CASSPRLAGARNEQFF
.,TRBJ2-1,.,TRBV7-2,TGTGCCAGCAGCTTAGTAGGGACTCCTGCCCTTGAGCAGTTCTTC,CASSLVGTPALEQFF
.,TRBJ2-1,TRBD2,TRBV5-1,TGCGCCAGCAGCATTGCCGGGACTAGCGGGGGGGGTGAGCAGTTCTTC,CASSIAGTSGGGEQFF
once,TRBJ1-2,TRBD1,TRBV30,TGTGCCTGGGCAGAGGGGGCGGGCTACACCTTC,CAWAEGAGYTF